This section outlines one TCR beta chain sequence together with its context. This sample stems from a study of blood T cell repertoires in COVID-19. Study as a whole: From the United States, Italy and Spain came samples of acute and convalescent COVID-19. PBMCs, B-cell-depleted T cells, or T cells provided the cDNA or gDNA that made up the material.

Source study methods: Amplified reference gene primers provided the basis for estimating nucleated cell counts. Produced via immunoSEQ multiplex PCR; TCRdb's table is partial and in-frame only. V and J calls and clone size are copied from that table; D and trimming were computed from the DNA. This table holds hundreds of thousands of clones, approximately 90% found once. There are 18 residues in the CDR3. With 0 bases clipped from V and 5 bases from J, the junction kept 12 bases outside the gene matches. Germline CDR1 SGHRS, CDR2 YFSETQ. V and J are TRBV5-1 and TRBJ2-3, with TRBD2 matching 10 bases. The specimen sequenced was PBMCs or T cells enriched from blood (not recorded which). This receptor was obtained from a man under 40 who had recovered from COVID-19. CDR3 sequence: CASSLGVGLAGAGDTQYF. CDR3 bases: TGCGCCAGCAGCTTGGGGGTCGGGCTAGCGGGAGCGGGAGATACGCAGTATTTT.